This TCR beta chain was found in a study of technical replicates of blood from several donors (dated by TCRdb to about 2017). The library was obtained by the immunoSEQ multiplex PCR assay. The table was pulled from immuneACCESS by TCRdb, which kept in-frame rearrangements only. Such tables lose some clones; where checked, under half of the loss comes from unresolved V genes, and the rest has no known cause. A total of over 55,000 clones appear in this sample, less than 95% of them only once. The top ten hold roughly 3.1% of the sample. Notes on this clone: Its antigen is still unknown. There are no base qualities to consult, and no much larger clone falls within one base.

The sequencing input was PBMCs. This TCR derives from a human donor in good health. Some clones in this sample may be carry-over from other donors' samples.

The CDR3 loop reads CASLFGSGADTQYF. DNA sequence: TGTGCCAGCCTTTTTGGGAGTGGGGCAGATACGCAGTATTTT. The chain is encoded by TRBV6-1 joined to TRBJ2-3; TRBD2 is a possible D gene, resting on 5 matching bases. Its CDR3 holds 14 amino acids, cysteine through phenylalanine. Only the CDR3 DNA stays, 42 bases, in frame from base 1. V lost 8 bases and J lost 4 bases; the stretch between them is 16 bases long. CDR1 MNHNS and CDR2 SASEGT are derived from the germline V gene.